This T cell receptor beta chain is from a study of T cell responses to AZD1222 COVID-19 vaccine. Points from the study as a whole: Donors were mostly white British, more females; clonal diversity possibly underestimated. Repertoire sampling happened only post peak T cell response.

Points on this clone: Its specificity is unknown.

CDR3 length: 12 residues. CDR1 and CDR2 from the germline V gene are SNHLY and FYNNEI. V shed 4 bases and J shed 7 bases, with 7 bases lying between them. Measured with immunoSEQ multiplex PCR; TCRdb has only the in-frame clones, and not every one. The sample yields approximately 110,000 clones, approximately 90% seen once. The source of this sequence is an adult in good health. The sample consisted of peripheral blood, taken on day 0 of AZD1222 vaccination. The chain recombines TRBV2 with TRBJ1-4; D uncertain. The CDR3 reads CASSGTGEKLFF. CDR3 DNA sequence: TGTGCCAGCAGTGGGACGGGTGAAAAACTGTTTTTT.